This T cell receptor beta chain appears in the sequencing data of a study of graft-versus-host responses after intestinal transplantation (dated by TCRdb to the early 2020s). For the study in its entirety: Multivisceral, liver-intestinal, or isolated intestinal transplants were received by the recipients. Anti-thymocyte globulin induction was given to all recipients, followed by maintenance tacrolimus and steroids for 2 to 4 years. After intestinal transplantation, graft-versus-host and host-versus-graft alloreactive T cell clones were followed in the graft, circulation and bone marrow using bulk TCR-beta CDR3 sequencing. To identify alloreactive clones, pre-transplant mixed lymphocyte reaction products were sequenced and compared with unstimulated pre-transplant donor and recipient T cells. The cohort enrolled some 25 intestinal transplant recipients including one retransplant, and a few patients lacking pretransplant specimens were excluded. A peak of at least 4% donor T cells among recipient peripheral blood mononuclear cells was the definition used for donor T cell macrochimerism. Rather than going through the commercial service, samples from three later patients were sequenced in-house on an Illumina MiSeq and processed with MiXCR. Results the study describes overall, beyond this receptor: Early after transplant, declines in HvG clones were associated with peak levels of circulating GvH clones. GvH clones were detected in recipient bone marrow, and some appeared earlier in ileal mucosa or blood, consistent with an intestinal mucosal origin. In the allografts of patients with donor T cell macrochimerism, GvH to HvG T cell clonal ratios were high. Conclusions were limited by the relatively low number and heterogeneity of intestinal transplant patients.

From the germline V gene, CDR1 is SGHTA and CDR2 is FQGTGA. The CDR3, cysteine through phenylalanine, is 14 amino acids long. Just the 42-base CDR3 DNA is kept, in frame starting at base 1. The V and J ends are trimmed by 5 bases and 4 bases, leaving 14 bases between them. Library preparation used the immunoSEQ multiplex PCR assay. For most patients, genomic DNA was isolated using the Qiagen DNeasy Blood and Tissue Kit and was shipped frozen to Adaptive Biotechnologies for TCR sequencing. For most patients, high-throughput TCR-beta CDR3 sequencing of genomic DNA was performed by Adaptive Biotechnologies. As for how the authors treated the data: TCR sequencing data for around 19 patients were retrieved from Adaptive's ImmunoSEQ software; a few other patients were processed with MiXCR and VDJtools. To correct CD4 versus CD8 sorting errors, any sequence found in both subsets at a frequency ratio below 5:1 was removed. CDR3 nucleotide sequences shared between donor and recipient were removed because their origin could not be assigned. To count as alloreactive, a clone needed at least 2-fold expansion over unstimulated cells and a minimum CFSE-low frequency of 0.002% (template counts) or 0.001% (read counts). Clones were considered mappable if detected in sequenced pre-transplant spleen, lymph node, or MLR CFSE-low populations of the donor or recipient. The cumulative frequency of alloreactive clones was calculated as a percentage of all sequences, weighted by copy number. The table was pulled from immuneACCESS by TCRdb, which kept in-frame rearrangements only. Such tables lose some clones; where checked, under half of the loss comes from unresolved V genes, and the rest has no known cause. The DNA gave D and trimming, while V, J and clone size come from that table. A total of just over 70,000 clones appear in this sample, 84% of them only once. Jointly, the top ten make up 0.39% of the sample.

For this clone: Its antigen is still unknown. Per-nucleotide qualities are absent, and no much larger clonotype sits a single base away.

The label giving this sample's time point can be read as: cells obtained before transplantation from donor or recipient. CD3+CD4+ and CD3+CD8+ populations were FACS-sorted from unstimulated pre-transplant donor and recipient cells taken from spleen or lymph nodes. The sample consisted of unstimulated CD4+ T cells sorted from spleen or lymph node cells, taken before transplant. This clonotype originated in a human donor who was the organ donor for an intestinal transplant. This receptor chain uses TRBV7-3 and TRBJ1-1; perhaps TRBD1 is the D gene, with 6 bases matching. Read as DNA, the sequence is TGTGCCAGCAGCCAACAGGGCGGGGGCACTGAAGCTTTCTTT. Translated, it reads CASSQQGGGTEAFF.